The 21 T cell receptor beta chains presented below share a single source sample, sequenced in a study of glioma-infiltrating T cells. Using RNA template, CDR3s of TCR alpha and beta were amplified with iRepertoire arm-PCR. One entry per CDR3 protein results from TCRdb running MiXCR on the multiplex PCR reads. The sample holds 150,000 to 200,000 distinct CDR3 sequences, roughly two fifths seen once. Sample: glioma tissue, nonneoplastic brain tissue, or PBMCs (not recorded which). All receptors derive from a human donor with low-grade glioma or glioblastoma, undergoing nonglioma brain surgery, or in good health (not recorded which).

To note about this clonotype: This may be a read error, as it is one base from a much larger clone. The conserved phenylalanine or tryptophan normally closing the CDR3 is absent here, so this likely arose from a read error. This sequence joins TRBV27 and TRBJ2-1; D is perhaps TRBD2 (5 bases). The CDR3 loop spans 13 amino acids. CDR1 and CDR2 from the germline V gene are MNHEY and SMNVEV (reference sequence). CDR3 sequence: CARAGLSYNEQFS. CDR3 nucleotide sequence: TGCGCTAGGGCGGGCCTCTCCTACAATGAGCAGTTCTCC.

Comments on this clonotype: A read error may be the cause here, since a much bigger clone is one base away. The V call is TRBV7-9, the J call TRBJ2-3, with D unclear. Germline V gene sequence: CDR1 SEHNR, CDR2 FQNEAQ (reference sequence). This CDR3 has 15 residues. V gave up 5 bases and J gave up 5 bases, with 17 bases separating them. Here the CDR3 DNA reads TGTGCCAGCAGCCCCCCGTTCCTAGGCAAAGATACGCAGTATTTT. This translates into CASSPPFLGKDTQYF.

The sample holds many counts of this clonotype. This rearrangement joins TRBV20-1 to TRBJ2-1; a possible D gene is TRBD1 (5 bases). This CDR3 contains 19 residues. Germline CDR1 DFQATT, CDR2 SNEGSKA (reference sequence). Trimming took off 3 bases at V and 5 bases at J, with 29 bases between the two ends. CDR3 region: CSASLVLGAFYELDNEQFF. The CDR3, as DNA: TGCAGTGCTAGTTTGGTCCTAGGGGCCTTTTATGAGTTAGACAATGAGCAGTTCTTC.

About this clonotype itself: A much larger clone lies a single base off, so this may be a read error. The rearrangement joins TRBV7-9 to TRBJ2-3; 11 bases match TRBD2. Germline V gives CDR1 SEHNR, CDR2 FQNEAQ (reference sequence). This CDR3 region has 15 residues. The CDR3 nucleotides read TGTGCCAGCAGCCCCGGGACTAGCGGAACAGATACGCGGTATTTT. It translates to CASSPGTSGTDTRYF.

The chain uses TRBV18 and TRBJ1-2; possibly TRBD1 for D (6 bases). The CDR3 extends over 14 amino acids. Trimming shortened V by 8 bases and J by 0 bases, and 13 bases separated the two germline ends. CDR1 is KGHSH and CDR2 is LQKENI in the germline V gene. CDR3 sequence (DNA): TGTGCCAGCAAGAGGACAGAAGCTAACTATGGCTACACCTTC. Protein product: CASKRTEANYGYTF.

Concerning this clonotype: A much bigger clone sits one base away, suggesting this may be a read error. The V gene is TRBV11-2, the J gene TRBJ2-3; maybe TRBD2 (6 bases). Germline V CDR1 and CDR2: SGHAT, FQNNGV. V lost 8 bases to trimming and J lost 11 bases, with 20 bases between them. The length of the CDR3 is 13 residues. CDR3 coding DNA: TGTGCCAGCTCCGGGACTCGGGCCGGTAAGCAGTATTTT. Encoded protein: CASSGTRAGKQYF.

The V call is TRBV2, the J call TRBJ1-1; D is unresolved. From germline, CDR1 is SNHLY and CDR2 FYNNEI. The CDR3 extends over 14 amino acids. V shed 6 bases and J shed 6 bases, with 17 bases lying between them. The CDR3 sequence: CASRATWVGPEAFF. The CDR3 region has the DNA TGTGCCAGCAGGGCAACATGGGTGGGCCCTGAAGCTTTCTTT.

This clonotype was seen ten or more times. The CDR3 coding sequence is TGCAGTGCTAGAACCCGGACAGGGAGGATCTCAGATACGCAGTATTTT. Translating gives CSARTRTGRISDTQYF. The chain is built from TRBV20-1 and TRBJ2-3; 8 positions match TRBD1. The CDR3 totals 16 residues. CDR1 is DFQATT and CDR2 is SNEGSKA in the germline V gene (reference sequence). V gave up 2 bases and J gave up 4 bases; unmatched junction bases: 11.

There are a few counts of this clonotype. V gene TRBV3-1 combines with J gene TRBJ2-1; the D is unclear. The V gene's germline CDR1 is LGHDT and CDR2 YNNKEL (reference sequence). The CDR3 totals 14 residues. V shed 4 bases and J shed 11 bases, with 18 bases lying between them. The CDR3 region has the DNA TGTGCCAGCAGCCTAAGCGCTTCGGATAGCAAGCAGTTCTTC. Its protein product is CASSLSASDSKQFF.

This clonotype was picked up many times. The chain combines TRBV28 with TRBJ1-5; 11 bases are a match to TRBD1. Trimming removed 5 bases from V and 6 bases from J; junction bases left unmatched: 6. In germline, CDR1 is MDHEN, CDR2 SYDVKM. The CDR3 has 15 amino acids. CDR3 sequence (DNA): TGTGCCAGCAGTATTGGACAGGGGGCGCGTCAGCCCCAGCATTTT. Amino acids: CASSIGQGARQPQHF.

This clonotype was detected ten times or more. J is TRBJ2-1 and V is TRBV3-1; D is possibly TRBD1 or TRBD2 (5 bases each). The ends were cut back, 4 bases at V and 6 bases at J, with 10 bases in the middle. Germline V lookup: CDR1 LGHDT, CDR2 YNNKEL (reference sequence). The CDR3 extends over 13 amino acids. Written as DNA, the CDR3 is TGTGCCAGCAGCCTGGGACGTTTCAATGAGCAGTTCTTC. As protein: CASSLGRFNEQFF.

The chain couples TRBV24-1 to TRBJ2-3, with D perhaps matching TRBD1 or TRBD2 (5 bases each). The V end was cut by 9 bases, the J end by 4 bases, with 10 bases between. The CDR3 is 12 residues long. Germline lookup yields CDR1 KGHDR and CDR2 SFDVKD. As DNA, the CDR3 is TGTGCCACCTGGCAGGGAGCAGATACGCAGTATTTT. This codes for CATWQGADTQYF.

In the case of this clonotype: A single base separates this from a much larger clone, so it may be a read error. The CDR3 DNA follows: TGTGCCAGCAGTGATCGAGGGGGCATGGCCTACGAGAAGTACTTC. This translates into CASSDRGGMAYEKYF. This chain connects TRBV7-2 to TRBJ2-7; 7 bases align to TRBD1. The CDR3 runs to 15 residues. In germline, CDR1 is SGHTA, CDR2 FQGNSA.

With respect to this clonotype: With a much larger clone just one base away, this may be a read error. The V and J genes are TRBV18 and TRBJ1-1; D perhaps matches TRBD1 (6 bases). CDR1 is KGHSH, CDR2 LQKENI, per germline. Between the trimmed V and J ends, which lost 2 bases and 9 bases, there was a span of 16 bases. The CDR3 contains 14 residues. The CDR3 coding sequence is TGTGCCAGCTCACCATCACAGGGAAGGACTAAAGCTTTCTTT. It is translated as CASSPSQGRTKAFF.

In the case of this clonotype: This could be a read error, since a much larger clone is one nucleotide away. The chain carries TRBV24-1 and TRBJ2-7; either TRBD1 or TRBD2 may supply D (5 bases each). This CDR3 has 15 amino acids. V was trimmed by 4 bases and J by 5 bases, leaving 17 bases between them. CDR1 is KGHDR, CDR2 SFDVKD, per germline. This CDR3 reads CATSDPGRGVNEQYF. CDR3 bases: TGTGCCACCAGTGACCCTGGGAGAGGGGTAAACGAGCAGTACTTC.

A word on this clonotype: A much larger clone differs from this one at a single base, so this may be a read error. The CDR3 loop reads CASKGTAKTGELFF. CDR3 nucleotides: TGTGCCTCCAAAGGGACGGCGAAAACCGGGGAGCTGTTTTTT. The V call is TRBV6-1, the J call TRBJ2-2; D may be TRBD1 or TRBD2 (5 bases each). CDR3 size: 14 residues. Germline CDR1 and CDR2: MNHNS and SASEGT.

This clonotype was observed a handful of times. This sequence may be a read error, since a much larger clone differs from it by one base. V is TRBV6-6 and J is TRBJ1-2, with TRBD1 matching 10 bases. The CDR3 has 16 residues. Germline V gene lookup returns CDR1 MNHNY and CDR2 SVGAGI (reference sequence). CDR3 region: CASSYSLDRGNCGYTF. CDR3 DNA: TGTGCCAGCAGTTACTCATTGGACAGGGGGAACTGTGGCTACACCTTC.

Turning to this clonotype: A read error may explain this, as a much larger clone is one base away. This CDR3 reads CASSLGVLGEKLFF. The CDR3 DNA is TGTGCCAGCAGTTTAGGGGTTCTTGGTGAAAAACTGTTTTTT. This chain links TRBV28 with TRBJ1-4; D not certain. V dropped 2 bases and J dropped 7 bases, with 11 bases sitting between them. The CDR3 extends over 14 amino acids. Per the germline V gene, CDR1 is MDHEN and CDR2 is SYDVKM. Supplemented by reference TRBV28 and TRBJ1-4, the full variable domain reads DVKVTQSSRYLVKRTGEKVFLECVQDMDHENMFWYRQDPGLGLRLIYFSYDVKMKEKGDIPEGYSVSREKKERFSLILESASTNQTSMYLCASSLGVLGEKLFFGSGTQLSVL.

Concerning this clonotype: This could be a read error, since a much larger clone is one nucleotide away. The gene calls are TRBV7-9 and TRBJ1-5; 7 bases are a match to TRBD1. The CDR3 has 13 amino acids. V lost 5 bases, J lost 7 bases, and 5 bases stayed unmatched. Germline V gene sequence: CDR1 SEHNR, CDR2 FQNEAQ (reference sequence). In DNA form, the CDR3 reads TGTGCCAGCAGCCTCACAGGGGTGCAGCCCCAGCATTTT. This codes for CASSLTGVQPQHF. Filled out from reference TRBV7-9 and TRBJ1-5, the complete variable domain reads DTGVSQNPRHKITKRGQNVTFRCDPISEHNRLYWYRQTLGQGPEFLTYFQNEAQLEKSRLLSDRFSAERPKGSFSTLEIQRTEQGDSAMYLCASSLTGVQPQHFGDGTRLSIL.

J is TRBJ2-3 and V is TRBV27; 7 nucleotides agree with TRBD2. Germline assignment: CDR1 MNHEY and CDR2 SMNVEV (reference sequence). The CDR3 extends over 14 amino acids. Losses at the gene ends were 11 bases for V and 4 bases for J; bases not matched to a gene: 12. The CDR3 DNA reads as TGTGCCGGCTCGACCAGCGGGATAGCAGATACGCAGTATTTT. Protein: CAGSTSGIADTQYF.

Points on this clonotype: Possible read error: a much larger clone is one base away. Since no conserved phenylalanine or tryptophan closes the CDR3, a read error is the likely cause. The chain joins TRBV20-1 to TRBJ2-7; the match to TRBD1 covers 9 bases. This CDR3 contains 16 residues. CDR1 and CDR2 from the germline V gene are DFQATT and SNEGSKA (reference sequence). With V trimmed by 3 bases and J by 4 bases, 13 bases remained unmatched. CDR3 DNA sequence: TGCAGTGCTAGTGGGGGGACAGGGAATCTCCGATACGAGCAGTACTTA. It is translated as CSASGGTGNLRYEQYL.